Listed below are T cell receptor beta chains from one sample, sequenced in a study of blood T cell repertoires in COVID-19. Profiling relied on immunoSEQ multiplex PCR, and the TCRdb table lists in-frame clones only, not all of them. The table has 190,000 or so clones, over 75% seen once; the top ten hold roughly 14%. Material: peripheral blood. These receptors came from a man aged 45-65 years who had recovered from COVID-19. The CDR3 runs from the conserved cysteine through the conserved F or W. The D gene is left open where the match is weak. Clone sizes are given selectively: once, few, many, or a class where the clone is expanded.

V gene: TRBV30
J gene: TRBJ1-3
clone size: NA
D gene: NA
CDR3 DNA: TGTGCCTGGAGTGTAGCGGGCAGCTCTGGAAACACCATATATTTT
CDR3 protein: CAWSVAGSSGNTIYF

V gene: TRBV11-2
J gene: TRBJ1-2
clone size: NA
D gene: NA
CDR3 DNA: TGTGCCAGCAGCGAAGGGGAGTGGGACAGCTACACCTTC
CDR3 protein: CASSEGEWDSYTF

V gene: TRBV29-1
J gene: TRBJ2-2
clone size: once
D gene: NA
CDR3 DNA: TGCAGCGTTGGAGTTAGCGGCACCGGGGAGCTGTTTTTT
CDR3 protein: CSVGVSGTGELFF

V gene: TRBV19
J gene: TRBJ1-6
clone size: once
D gene: NA
CDR3 DNA: TGTGCCAGTAGTCAACGGGATTCACCCCTCCACTTT
CDR3 protein: CASSQRDSPLHF

V gene: TRBV20-1
J gene: TRBJ2-1
clone size: NA
D gene: TRBD1
CDR3 DNA: TGCAGTGCTAATGAACCGACAGGGGTGAGAGACAATGAGCAGTTCTTC
CDR3 protein: CSANEPTGVRDNEQFF

V gene: TRBV6-5
J gene: TRBJ1-3
clone size: NA
D gene: TRBD1
CDR3 DNA: TGTGCCAGCAGATACAGGACAGGAACTGGAAACACCATATATTTT
CDR3 protein: CASRYRTGTGNTIYF

V gene: TRBV10-3
J gene: TRBJ1-1
clone size: once
D gene: NA
CDR3 DNA: TGTGCCATCAGTGACTCAGGGAACACTGAAGCTTTCTTT
CDR3 protein: CAISDSGNTEAFF

V gene: TRBV4-1
J gene: TRBJ2-5
clone size: NA
D gene: TRBD2
CDR3 DNA: TGCGCCAGCAGCCGAGATACGCTAGCGGGAGAGGAGACCCAGTACTTC
CDR3 protein: CASSRDTLAGEETQYF

V gene: TRBV6-5
J gene: TRBJ1-5
clone size: NA
D gene: NA
CDR3 DNA: TGTGCCAGTGACAGCACTGGGGGCAATCAGCCCCAGCATTTT
CDR3 protein: CASDSTGGNQPQHF

V gene: TRBV9
J gene: TRBJ1-2
clone size: many
D gene: TRBD1
CDR3 DNA: TGTGCCAGCAGCGAAGTATTAACAGGGGACGGCTACACCTTC
CDR3 protein: CASSEVLTGDGYTF

V gene: TRBV18
J gene: TRBJ1-1
clone size: NA
D gene: NA
CDR3 DNA: TGTGCCAGCTCACCACGGTCCGAGGACACTGAAGCTTTCTTT
CDR3 protein: CASSPRSEDTEAFF

V gene: TRBV3-1/TRBV3-2
J gene: TRBJ2-2
clone size: few
D gene: NA
CDR3 DNA: TGTGCCAGCAGCCAAGTTTTGGACTACCTACTTGGCGGGGAGCTGTTTTTT
CDR3 protein: CASSQVLDYLLGGELFF

V gene: TRBV2
J gene: TRBJ2-7
clone size: NA
D gene: TRBD1
CDR3 DNA: TGTGCCAGCAGTGAATGGGGACAGGGCCACTACGAGCAGTACTTC
CDR3 protein: CASSEWGQGHYEQYF

V gene: TRBV2
J gene: TRBJ1-5
clone size: once
D gene: NA
CDR3 DNA: TGTGCCAGCAGTGAGGCACAGGGTCTGCCCCAGCATTTT
CDR3 protein: CASSEAQGLPQHF

V gene: TRBV5-1
J gene: TRBJ2-7
clone size: NA
D gene: TRBD2
CDR3 DNA: TGCGCCAGCAGCTTAACGACTAGCCGCTACGAGCAGTACTTC
CDR3 protein: CASSLTTSRYEQYF

V gene: TRBV5-6
J gene: TRBJ2-3
clone size: NA
D gene: TRBD2
CDR3 DNA: TGTGCCAGCAGCCTCCTTCTATTTGGCGGGAGTAGCACAGATACGCAGTATTTT
CDR3 protein: CASSLLLFGGSSTDTQYF

V gene: TRBV5-1
J gene: TRBJ1-2
clone size: NA
D gene: TRBD1
CDR3 DNA: TGCGCCAGCAGATCCACAGGGGCCTATGGCTACACCTTC
CDR3 protein: CASRSTGAYGYTF

V gene: TRBV10-3
J gene: TRBJ2-3
clone size: NA
D gene: NA
CDR3 DNA: TGTGCCATCAGTGACGAGTATTTAACAGATACGCAGTATTTT
CDR3 protein: CAISDEYLTDTQYF

V gene: TRBV19
J gene: TRBJ1-1
clone size: NA
D gene: TRBD1
CDR3 DNA: TGTGCCAGTAGTCCCCTATCGAGGACAGGGGAGGCTTTCTTT
CDR3 protein: CASSPLSRTGEAFF

V gene: TRBV4-1
J gene: TRBJ1-1
clone size: NA
D gene: TRBD1
CDR3 DNA: TGCGCCAGCAGCCAGAGCCTCGACAGGGGGGATACTGAAGCTTTCTTT
CDR3 protein: CASSQSLDRGDTEAFF